What follows are 9 T cell receptor beta chains derived from one specimen sequenced in a study of T cell responses to AZD1222 COVID-19 vaccine. Here immunoSEQ multiplex PCR was the method, and the copy in TCRdb shows in-frame clones only, minus some. Among roughly 130,000 clones listed, roughly 92% were seen once. Sequenced here: peripheral blood, sampled 28 days after the second AZD1222 dose. All receptors derive from an adult who received the AZD1222 COVID-19 vaccine.

The V gene is TRBV4-2, the J gene TRBJ1-4, with a tentative D call TRBD1 (5 bases). The germline V and J ends were trimmed by 8 bases and 0 bases, with 13 bases remaining between them. Germline V lookup: CDR1 LGHNA, CDR2 YNFKEQ. The CDR3 loop spans 15 amino acids. The DNA of the CDR3 is TGTGCCAGCGGGCCCAGGGAGCCAACTAATGAAAAACTGTTTTTT. Its protein is CASGPREPTNEKLFF.

The chain uses TRBV7-9 and TRBJ2-5, with a tentative D call TRBD2 (6 bases). Trimming removed 5 bases from V and 2 bases from J, with 21 bases in between. Germline V gene data show CDR1 as SEHNR and CDR2 as FQNEAQ (reference sequence). CDR3 size: 17 residues. CDR3 nucleotides: TGTGCCAGCAGCAGGTCGGTGCTACTAGCAGCTCAAGAGACCCAGTACTTC. It yields the protein CASSRSVLLAAQETQYF.

This chain connects TRBV18 to TRBJ1-1; no reliable D call. CDR1 is KGHSH and CDR2 is LQKENI in the germline V gene. The CDR3 has 13 residues. The V gene lost 1 base and the J gene lost 7 bases, with 10 bases spanning the gap. CDR3 protein: CASSPLRRNEAFF. As DNA, the CDR3 is TGTGCCAGCTCACCACTCAGGAGGAATGAAGCTTTCTTT.

CDR3 sequence reads: CASRSNYEQYF. CDR3 nucleotides: TGTGCCAGCAGGTCCAACTACGAGCAGTACTTC. The chain couples TRBV28 to TRBJ2-7; D is uncertain. Deletions cut 6 bases from V and 3 bases from J, with 6 bases between. The CDR3 is 11 amino acids. Germline V CDR1 and CDR2: MDHEN, SYDVKM.

V gene TRBV2 combines with J gene TRBJ1-5; 7 bases agree with TRBD1. This CDR3 is 13 amino acids long. The germline gives CDR1 SNHLY, CDR2 FYNNEI. With V trimmed by 6 bases and J by 3 bases, 2 bases remained unmatched. CDR3 amino acids: CASRGTVNQPQHF. The CDR3, as DNA: TGTGCCAGCAGGGGGACAGTCAATCAGCCCCAGCATTTT.

CDR3 in amino acids: CASSLGRGWAEAFF. In DNA form, the CDR3 reads TGTGCCAGCAGCTTGGGAAGGGGCTGGGCTGAAGCTTTCTTT. The rearrangement uses TRBV5-6 and TRBJ1-1, with a tentative D call TRBD1 (5 bases). The length of the CDR3 is 14 residues. The germline CDR1 and CDR2 sequences are SGHDT and YYEEEE. V shed 0 bases and J shed 6 bases, with 12 bases lying between them.

The rearrangement joins TRBV11-2 to TRBJ1-3; D remains unclear. Germline V gene data show CDR1 as SGHAT and CDR2 as FQNNGV. V lost 5 bases, J lost 0 bases, and 14 bases lay in between. The CDR3 spans 16 residues. This chain's CDR3 is CASSIRPGRSGNTIYF. CDR3 coding DNA: TGTGCCAGCAGCATTCGTCCAGGCCGCTCTGGAAACACCATATATTTT. Combining the CDR3 with reference TRBV11-2 and TRBJ1-3 gives the whole variable domain EAGVAQSPRYKIIEKRQSVAFWCNPISGHATLYWYQQILGQGPKLLIQFQNNGVVDDSQLPKDRFSAERLKGVDSTLKIQPAKLEDSAVYLCASSIRPGRSGNTIYFGEGSWLTVV.

This clone was detected once. V is TRBV6-5 and J is TRBJ1-4; 8 nucleotides agree with TRBD1. Germline V lookup: CDR1 MNHEY, CDR2 SVGAGI. CDR3 size: 15 residues. Losses at the gene ends were 4 bases for V and 6 bases for J; bases not matched to a gene: 7. CDR3 DNA: TGTGCCAGCAGTTTTACGACAGGGGTAGATGAAAAACTGTTTTTT. Amino acid sequence: CASSFTTGVDEKLFF.

The V and J genes are TRBV14 and TRBJ2-7; TRBD1 might be the D (5 bases). The V gene's germline CDR1 is SGHDN and CDR2 FVKESK. V dropped 4 bases and J dropped 6 bases, with 16 bases sitting between them. CDR3 size: 14 residues. Written as DNA, the CDR3 is TGTGCCAGCAGCCCTAGGGGCATCAGCTCCGAGCAGTACTTC. It translates to CASSPRGISSEQYF.